This T cell receptor beta chain was sequenced during a study of blood T cell repertoires in COVID-19. Study-wide context: Acute and convalescent COVID-19 specimens originated in the United States, Italy and Spain. The cDNA or gDNA used as material had been derived from T cells, B-cell-depleted T cells, or PBMCs.

The CDR3 runs to 11 residues. The ends were cut back, 1 base at V and 15 bases at J, with 13 bases in the middle. Germline V lookup: CDR1 GTSNPN, CDR2 SVGIG (reference sequence). This table comes from immunoSEQ multiplex PCR, and its TCRdb copy is limited to in-frame clones, with some not included. The sample lists about 290,000 clones; roughly 90% were seen once. Sequencing input: peripheral blood. The chain has TRBV30 and TRBJ1-3; no firm D call. The receptor was isolated from a man aged 35-49 years with acute or convalescent COVID-19. The CDR3, as DNA: TGTGCCTGGAGTGAGGGAGCAGGAGGATATTTT. This codes for CAWSEGAGGYF.